The 10 T cell receptor beta chains in this list originate from one sample, sequenced in a study of blood T cell repertoires in COVID-19. Profiling relied on immunoSEQ multiplex PCR, and the TCRdb table lists in-frame clones only, not all of them. The sample holds 100,000 to 150,000 clones, around 80% seen once. The sequenced sample was peripheral blood. These receptors came from an older man with acute or convalescent COVID-19.

This chain connects TRBV5-1 to TRBJ1-4; D not certain. Germline V gene sequence: CDR1 SGHRS, CDR2 YFSETQ. There are 16 residues in the CDR3. Trimming removed 4 bases from V and 8 bases from J, with 21 bases in between. CDR3 nucleotides: TGCGCCAGCAGCCCGGATTCCCCCCCGGCGGGAGAAAAACTGTTTTTT. Translation gives CASSPDSPPAGEKLFF.

J is TRBJ2-3 and V is TRBV2; D unresolved. Germline V CDR1 and CDR2: SNHLY, FYNNEI. V was cut by 6 bases and J by 4 bases, with 5 bases left in between. The CDR3 sequence is 11 residues long. The CDR3 reads CASSRSDTQYF. Here the CDR3 DNA reads TGTGCCAGCAGCCGTTCAGATACGCAGTATTTT.

The genes are TRBV5-1 and TRBJ2-2; 8 bases match TRBD1. The CDR3 spans 16 residues. Germline V gene sequence: CDR1 SGHRS, CDR2 YFSETQ. Trimming took 3 bases from V and 4 from J; bases not matched to a gene: 8. In DNA form, the CDR3 reads TGCGCCAGCAGCTCACCCAGGGGGCTTGGCACCGGGGAGCTGTTTTTT. Amino acid sequence: CASSSPRGLGTGELFF.

The table lists this clone with a few counts. The chain employs TRBV9 and TRBJ2-7, with D possibly being TRBD2 (5 bases). The CDR3 consists of 14 residues. The V gene lost 4 bases and the J gene lost 3 bases, with 14 bases spanning the gap. Germline V gene lookup returns CDR1 SGDLS and CDR2 YYNGEE. The CDR3 here is CASSLGGWDYEQYF. The CDR3 DNA reads TGTGCCAGCAGCCTCGGAGGTTGGGACTACGAGCAGTACTTC. Full variable domain (outside the CDR3, taken from reference TRBV9 and TRBJ2-7): DSGVTQTPKHLITATGQRVTLRCSPRSGDLSVYWYQQSLDQGLQFLIQYYNGEERAKGNILERFSAQQFPDLHSELNLSSLELGDSALYFCASSLGGWDYEQYFGPGTRLTVT.

This clone was recorded only once. The chain recombines TRBV27 with TRBJ2-1, with 11 bases that match TRBD1. From germline, CDR1 is MNHEY and CDR2 SMNVEV (reference sequence). J gave up 6 bases and V 8 bases, and 9 bases lay outside the gene matches. The CDR3 sequence is 15 residues long. CDR3 DNA sequence: TGTGCCAGCTTACCGGGACAGGGGGTGATCAATGAGCAGTTCTTC. Protein: CASLPGQGVINEQFF.

The rearrangement links TRBV27 to TRBJ2-7; D perhaps matches TRBD1 (6 bases). This CDR3 has 13 residues. Germline V gives CDR1 MNHEY, CDR2 SMNVEV (reference sequence). V was clipped by 8 bases and J by 0 bases, with 11 bases between them. The CDR3 DNA reads TGTGCCAGCTCTGTGACAGGCTCCTACGAGCAGTACTTC. This encodes CASSVTGSYEQYF.

The chain recombines TRBV29-1 with TRBJ2-7; TRBD1 agrees at 8 bases. J was trimmed by 9 bases and V by 0 bases; bases with no gene match: 10. The germline CDR1 and CDR2 sequences are SQVTM and ANQGSEA. The CDR3 consists of 14 residues. CDR3 protein: CSVEDPGQAQRQYF. The CDR3 DNA reads TGCAGCGTTGAAGATCCGGGACAGGCCCAGCGGCAGTACTTC.

The CDR3 loop is CASSLSGSSYNEQFF. As DNA, the CDR3 is TGTGCCAGCAGTTTAAGCGGGAGTTCCTACAATGAGCAGTTCTTC. The J gene is TRBJ2-1, the V gene TRBV6-5; TRBD2 agrees at 8 bases. J gave up 1 base and V 4 bases, and 3 bases lay outside the gene matches. Per the germline V gene, CDR1 is MNHEY and CDR2 is SVGAGI. This CDR3 has 15 residues.

This chain links TRBV18 with TRBJ1-3; 10 nucleotides agree with TRBD1. The V segment lost 5 bases and the J segment 5 bases; nucleotides outside the gene matches: 9. The CDR3 length is 16 residues. Germline V gene data show CDR1 as KGHSH and CDR2 as LQKENI. The CDR3 DNA sequence: TGTGCCAGCTCAGTAACCGGGACAGGGGAAAGAAACACCATATATTTT. It specifies CASSVTGTGERNTIYF.

This rearrangement joins TRBV23-1 to TRBJ1-6; no reliable D call. TRBV23-1 is filed as an ORF, its function uncertain. CDR3 length equals 16 residues. V was clipped by 1 base and J by 1 base, with 8 bases between them. This CDR3 reads CASSQLPGSYNSPLHF. Here the CDR3 DNA reads TGCGCCAGCAGTCAATTACCGGGGTCCTATAATTCACCCCTCCACTTT.